There are a few counts of the clone carrying this T cell receptor beta chain. The V gene lost 3 bases and the J gene lost 14 bases, with 14 bases spanning the gap. There are 11 residues in the CDR3. Germline V CDR1 and CDR2: SGDLS, YYNGEE. Participant age was roughly 18 to 95 years, and participants resided in roughly 24 US areas. Two negative PCRs, clearance, or symptom resolution were required of recovered Cohort 3 donors. The data were taken from a study of blood T cell repertoires in COVID-19. The repertoire was sequenced with immunoSEQ multiplex PCR; TCRdb's copy has only in-frame clones and lacks some. In the table there are around 250,000 clones, approximately 86% of which are singletons.

This chain connects TRBV9 to TRBJ1-1; tentatively, D is TRBD1 (5 bases). Sample: PBMCs or T cells enriched from blood (not recorded which). This clonotype was obtained from a woman aged 45-65 years who had recovered from COVID-19. The CDR3 is CASSALGGLFF. CDR3 sequence (DNA): TGTGCCAGCAGCGCTCTGGGGGGGTTATTCTTT.